Below, one T cell receptor (beta chain) is given with its context. Its specificity is unknown. The CDR3 extends over 15 amino acids. In germline, CDR1 is SGHRS, CDR2 YFSETQ. Trimming took 3 bases from V and 0 from J, leaving 7 bases between them. Relapse was seen in all patients after autologous stem cell transplantation, and brentuximab vedotin exposure was variable. Generated by immunoSEQ multiplex PCR, the TCRdb table keeps only in-frame clones and is missing some. The sample lists under 20,000 clones; 82% were seen once. This specimen belongs to a study of PD-1 blockade in classical Hodgkin lymphoma. Study findings and constraints: By C4D1, diversity of CD4+ TCRs had risen significantly, whereas that of CD8+ TCRs had not. Newly diagnosed patients had diversity similar to the baseline diversity of complete responders. Reported baseline diversity: healthy donors highest, relapsed/refractory patients lowest. Differences between repertoires have undefined causes, possibly disease activity or prior therapy.

J is TRBJ2-6 and V is TRBV5-1; D is unresolved. This specimen consisted of peripheral blood mononuclear cells (PBMCs), obtained before the second cycle of nivolumab. This receptor was identified in a human donor with classical Hodgkin lymphoma. The CDR3 sequence: CASSWSDSGANVLTF. CDR3 nucleotides: TGCGCCAGCAGCTGGTCAGACTCTGGGGCCAACGTCCTGACTTTC.